What follows describes a single T cell receptor (beta chain). The clone's antigen remains unknown. No per-base quality is available; no much larger clone lies one base away. The entry originates in a study of technical replicates of blood from a few donors (dated by TCRdb to 2017 to 2019). Libraries were constructed by the immunoSEQ multiplex PCR assay. The table was pulled from immuneACCESS by TCRdb, which kept in-frame rearrangements only. Such tables lose some clones; where checked, under half of the loss comes from unresolved V genes, and the rest has no known cause. Counted in this sample were some 100,000 clones; around 96% of them appeared once. Of the sample, roughly 0.21% falls within the top ten clones. From cysteine to phenylalanine, the CDR3 is 15 amino acids long. The sequence is cut down to CDR3 DNA, 45 bases in frame from base 1. V and J lose 3 bases and 4 bases, and a span of 16 bases separates them. The CDR1 and CDR2 encoded by the germline V gene are SGDLS and YYNGEE.

Sequencing input: T cells isolated from PBMCs. The TCR was taken from a human donor in good health. Rearrangement joined TRBV9 to TRBJ2-5; matching of 6 bases hints at TRBD1 as the D gene. The CDR3 protein is CASSAQDSSVETQYF. In nucleotides, the sequence is TGTGCCAGCAGCGCCCAGGACAGTTCGGTAGAGACCCAGTACTTC. The reference TRBV9 and TRBJ2-5 proteins fill in what lies around the CDR3, so the full variable domain reads DSGVTQTPKHLITATGQRVTLRCSPRSGDLSVYWYQQSLDQGLQFLIQYYNGEERAKGNILERFSAQQFPDLHSELNLSSLELGDSALYFCASSAQDSSVETQYFGPGTRLLVL.